These 8 T cell receptor beta chains were sequenced from one sample in a study of response to subunit inactivated influenza vaccine. One entry per CDR3 protein, called by TCRdb with MiXCR from the RT-PCR reads. Counted here are roughly 670,000 distinct CDR3 sequences, around 15% occurring once; the ten biggest clones make up less than 8.5%. Source: PBMCs from blood, taken 14 to 15 days before vaccination. The origin of the receptors is a middle-aged man who received an inactivated influenza vaccine.

This clonotype was found a few times. V gene TRBV29-1 combines with J gene TRBJ1-1; D may be TRBD1 (6 bases). Germline V CDR1 and CDR2: SQVTM, ANQGSEA. This CDR3 has 13 amino acids. V lost 2 bases to trimming and J lost 0 bases, with 7 bases between them. Written as DNA, the CDR3 is TGCAGCGTTGAAACAGGGCTGAACACTGAAGCTTTCTTT. This codes for CSVETGLNTEAFF.

The chain is built from TRBV29-1 and TRBJ2-7, with TRBD1 matching 7 bases. CDR3 length equals 13 residues. V gave up 4 bases and J gave up 7 bases; unmatched junction bases: 10. The germline CDR1 and CDR2 sequences are SQVTM and ANQGSEA. Here the CDR3 reads CSVGIRGQGEQYF. The CDR3 DNA sequence: TGCAGCGTTGGTATAAGGGGGCAAGGAGAGCAGTACTTC.

This clonotype was found a few times. The V gene is TRBV7-9, the J gene TRBJ2-5; D unclear. Germline V CDR1 and CDR2: SEHNR, FQNEAQ (reference sequence). Trimming cost V 5 bases and J 7 bases, with 11 bases left between them. This CDR3 comprises 12 residues. CDR3 bases: TGTGCCAGCAGCCCCGCCAGGATGACCCAGTACTTC. Translated: CASSPARMTQYF.

This clonotype was counted only a few times. The V gene is TRBV10-3, the J gene TRBJ2-3, with a weak D call TRBD2 (5 bases). CDR1 ENHRY and CDR2 SYGVKD come from the germline V gene. V lost 0 bases to trimming and J lost 2 bases, with 9 bases between them. The CDR3 runs to 15 residues. CDR3 sequence (DNA): TGTGCCATCAGTGAGTCGGGAGCTAACACAGATACGCAGTATTTT. It codes for CAISESGANTDTQYF.

This clonotype occurred once. The chain uses TRBV6-1 and TRBJ1-5, with TRBD1 matching over 10 bases. The CDR3 is 16 amino acids. Germline V gene sequence: CDR1 MNHNS, CDR2 SASEGT. Trimming removed 0 bases from V and 11 bases from J; junction bases left unmatched: 10. CDR3 sequence: CASSEAPTGGKRAQHF. The CDR3 nucleotides read TGTGCCAGCAGTGAAGCTCCGACAGGGGGCAAGAGGGCCCAGCATTTT.

This chain joins TRBV13 and TRBJ1-1, with D unresolved. V lost 2 bases and J lost 4, with 8 bases in between. The CDR3 sequence is 13 residues long. Germline V gene sequence: CDR1 PRHDT, CDR2 FYEKMQ (reference sequence). The CDR3: CASSLIGITEAFF. CDR3 nucleotide sequence: TGTGCCAGCAGCTTAATCGGGATCACTGAAGCTTTCTTT.

In this sample, this clonotype turned up a few times. The chain links TRBV4-1 to TRBJ2-7, with TRBD2 as a possible D gene (6 bases). Between the trimmed V and J ends, which lost 0 bases and 5 bases, there was a span of 14 bases. This CDR3 is 15 amino acids long. CDR1 is MGHRA, CDR2 YSYEKL, per germline. CDR3: CASSQDLLGRNEQYF. The DNA of the CDR3 is TGCGCCAGCAGCCAAGATTTGTTGGGGAGGAACGAGCAGTACTTC.

The gene calls are TRBV28 and TRBJ2-5; D may be TRBD1 or TRBD2 (5 bases each). This CDR3 region has 14 residues. Germline CDR1 reads MDHEN; CDR2 reads SYDVKM. V lost 7 bases to trimming and J lost 5 bases, with 17 bases between them. For the CDR3, the DNA is TGTGCCAGCATCAAACGAGCCTGGGGGGAGACCCAGTACTTC. Translating gives CASIKRAWGETQYF.